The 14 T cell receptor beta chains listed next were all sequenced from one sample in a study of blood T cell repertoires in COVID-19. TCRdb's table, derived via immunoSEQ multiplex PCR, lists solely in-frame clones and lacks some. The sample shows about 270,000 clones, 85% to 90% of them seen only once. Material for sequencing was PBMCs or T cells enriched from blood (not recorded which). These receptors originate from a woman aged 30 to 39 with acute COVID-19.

CDR3 protein: CASSPGTGYDNEQFF. The CDR3 DNA reads as TGTGCCAGCAGCCCCGGGACAGGGTATGACAATGAGCAGTTCTTC. The chain employs TRBV5-4 and TRBJ2-1; 9 bases line up with TRBD1. Unmatched junction bases numbered 7, after V lost 4 bases and J lost 5 bases. This CDR3 has 15 amino acids. Germline lookup yields CDR1 SGHNT and CDR2 YYREEE (reference sequence).

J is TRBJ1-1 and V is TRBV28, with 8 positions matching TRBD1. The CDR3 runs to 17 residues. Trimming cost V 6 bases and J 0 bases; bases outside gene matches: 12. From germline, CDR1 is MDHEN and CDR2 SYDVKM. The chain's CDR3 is CASRILTGVGMNTEAFF. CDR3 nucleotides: TGTGCCAGCAGGATCCTGACAGGGGTAGGGATGAACACTGAAGCTTTCTTT.

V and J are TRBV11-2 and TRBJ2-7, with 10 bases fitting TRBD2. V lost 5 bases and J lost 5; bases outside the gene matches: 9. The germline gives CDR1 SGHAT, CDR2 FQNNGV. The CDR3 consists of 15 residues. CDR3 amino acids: CASSGTSGALNEQYF. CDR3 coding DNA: TGTGCCAGCAGCGGAACTAGCGGGGCCCTCAACGAGCAGTACTTC.

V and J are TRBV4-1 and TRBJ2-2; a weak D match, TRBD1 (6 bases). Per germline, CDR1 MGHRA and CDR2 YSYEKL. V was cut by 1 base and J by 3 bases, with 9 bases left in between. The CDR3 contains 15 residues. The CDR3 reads CASSQADRHTGELFF. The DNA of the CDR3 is TGCGCCAGCAGCCAAGCGGACAGACACACCGGGGAGCTGTTTTTT.

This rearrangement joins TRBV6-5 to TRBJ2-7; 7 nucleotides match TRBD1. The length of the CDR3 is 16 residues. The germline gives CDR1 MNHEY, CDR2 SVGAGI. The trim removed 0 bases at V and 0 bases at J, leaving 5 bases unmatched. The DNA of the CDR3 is TGTGCCAGCAGTTACTCGGGACAGCCGAGCTCCTACGAGCAGTACTTC. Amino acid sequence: CASSYSGQPSSYEQYF.

The DNA of the CDR3 is TGTGCCAGCAGTTCGGGACTAGCGGGAGGGCCCTTCGCCGGGGAGCTGTTTTTT. Its protein is CASSSGLAGGPFAGELFF. The chain joins TRBV27 to TRBJ2-2, with 16 positions matching TRBD2. With 4 bases clipped from V and 6 bases from J, the junction kept 8 bases outside the gene matches. The CDR3 has 18 residues. Per the germline V gene, CDR1 is MNHEY and CDR2 is SMNVEV (reference sequence).

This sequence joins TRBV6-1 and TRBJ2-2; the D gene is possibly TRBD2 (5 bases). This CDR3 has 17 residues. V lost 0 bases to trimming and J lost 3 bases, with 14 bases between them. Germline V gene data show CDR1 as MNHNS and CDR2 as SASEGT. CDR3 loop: CASSEALAGEDTGELFF. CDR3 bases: TGTGCCAGCAGTGAAGCGCTTGCCGGGGAAGACACCGGGGAGCTGTTTTTT.

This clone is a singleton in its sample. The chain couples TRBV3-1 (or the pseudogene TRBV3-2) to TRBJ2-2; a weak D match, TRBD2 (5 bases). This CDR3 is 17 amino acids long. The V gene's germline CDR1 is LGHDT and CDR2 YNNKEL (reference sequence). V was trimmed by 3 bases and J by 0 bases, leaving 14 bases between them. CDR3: CASSQALSGSNTGELFF. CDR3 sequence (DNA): TGTGCCAGCAGCCAGGCGCTCAGCGGCTCGAACACCGGGGAGCTGTTTTTT.

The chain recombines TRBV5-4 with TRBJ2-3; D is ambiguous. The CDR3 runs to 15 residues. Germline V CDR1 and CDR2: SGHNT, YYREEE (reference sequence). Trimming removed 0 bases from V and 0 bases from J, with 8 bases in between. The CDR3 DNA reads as TGTGCCAGCAGCTTGGACAGCTCTAGCACAGATACGCAGTATTTT. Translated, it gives CASSLDSSSTDTQYF.

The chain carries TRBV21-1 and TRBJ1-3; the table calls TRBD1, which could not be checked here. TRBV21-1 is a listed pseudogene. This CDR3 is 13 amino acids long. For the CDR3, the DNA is TGTGCCAACTACAGGGGCGGTGGAAACACCATATATTTT. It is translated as CANYRGGGNTIYF.

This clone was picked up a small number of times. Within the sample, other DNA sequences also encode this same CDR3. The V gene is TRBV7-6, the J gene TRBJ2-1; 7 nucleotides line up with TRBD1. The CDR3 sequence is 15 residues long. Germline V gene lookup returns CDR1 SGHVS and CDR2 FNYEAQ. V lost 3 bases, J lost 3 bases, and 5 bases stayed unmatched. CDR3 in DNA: TGTGCCAGCAGCTTGGGGCAGGGGGACTACAATGAGCAGTTCTTC. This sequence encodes CASSLGQGDYNEQFF.

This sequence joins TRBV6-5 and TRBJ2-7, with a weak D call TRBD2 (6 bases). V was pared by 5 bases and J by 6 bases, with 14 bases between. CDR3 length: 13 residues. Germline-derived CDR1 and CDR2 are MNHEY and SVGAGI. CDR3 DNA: TGTGCCAGCAGTCAGACTAGTTTCTTCGAGCAGTACTTC. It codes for CASSQTSFFEQYF.

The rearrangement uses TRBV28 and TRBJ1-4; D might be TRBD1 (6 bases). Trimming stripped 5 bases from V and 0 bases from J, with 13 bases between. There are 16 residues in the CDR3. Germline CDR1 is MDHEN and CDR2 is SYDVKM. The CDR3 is CASSRIQGTTNEKLFF. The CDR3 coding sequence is TGTGCCAGCAGTCGCATCCAGGGGACAACTAATGAAAAACTGTTTTTT. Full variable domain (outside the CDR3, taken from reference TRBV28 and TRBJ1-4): DVKVTQSSRYLVKRTGEKVFLECVQDMDHENMFWYRQDPGLGLRLIYFSYDVKMKEKGDIPEGYSVSREKKERFSLILESASTNQTSMYLCASSRIQGTTNEKLFFGSGTQLSVL.

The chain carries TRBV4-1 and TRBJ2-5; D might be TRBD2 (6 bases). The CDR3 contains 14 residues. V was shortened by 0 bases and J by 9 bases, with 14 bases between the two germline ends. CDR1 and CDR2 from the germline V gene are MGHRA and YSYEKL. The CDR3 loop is CASSQEGGPGAQYF. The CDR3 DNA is TGCGCCAGCAGCCAAGAGGGCGGCCCGGGGGCCCAGTACTTC.